This T cell receptor beta chain was captured in a study of shared clonotypes between healthy human individuals. Across the whole study: CD4 naive and CD4 memory each took three plates per donor, while CD8 naive took two and CD8 memory one. Whole-study findings and limits: With a handful of donors compared, around 5% of naive CD4 clonotypes were shared.

This CDR3 spans 16 amino acids. The V end lost 4 bases, the J end lost 3 bases, and 17 bases lay between the germline ends. Germline loops: CDR1 SGHRS, CDR2 YFSETQ. The data were produced by immunoSEQ multiplex PCR, yet TCRdb's version contains in-frame clones alone and is incomplete. The profile shows around 720,000 clones, around 73% of them singletons. Comments on this clone: The target antigen is unknown.

Source material: memory CD4+ T cells sorted from blood. Subset: CD45RA-negative fraction. The clonotype was recovered from a woman younger than 45 in good health. The V gene is TRBV5-1, the J gene TRBJ2-1; a possible D gene is TRBD1 (6 bases). The chain's CDR3 is CASSPDSGQNYNEQFF. CDR3 DNA sequence: TGCGCCAGCAGCCCCGACTCGGGACAAAACTACAATGAGCAGTTCTTC. The whole variable domain, remainder taken from reference TRBV5-1 and TRBJ2-1, is KAGVTQTPRYLIKTRGQQVTLSCSPISGHRSVSWYQQTPGQGLQFLFEYFSETQRNKGNFPGRFSGRQFSNSRSEMNVSTLELGDSALYLCASSPDSGQNYNEQFFGPGTRLTVL.